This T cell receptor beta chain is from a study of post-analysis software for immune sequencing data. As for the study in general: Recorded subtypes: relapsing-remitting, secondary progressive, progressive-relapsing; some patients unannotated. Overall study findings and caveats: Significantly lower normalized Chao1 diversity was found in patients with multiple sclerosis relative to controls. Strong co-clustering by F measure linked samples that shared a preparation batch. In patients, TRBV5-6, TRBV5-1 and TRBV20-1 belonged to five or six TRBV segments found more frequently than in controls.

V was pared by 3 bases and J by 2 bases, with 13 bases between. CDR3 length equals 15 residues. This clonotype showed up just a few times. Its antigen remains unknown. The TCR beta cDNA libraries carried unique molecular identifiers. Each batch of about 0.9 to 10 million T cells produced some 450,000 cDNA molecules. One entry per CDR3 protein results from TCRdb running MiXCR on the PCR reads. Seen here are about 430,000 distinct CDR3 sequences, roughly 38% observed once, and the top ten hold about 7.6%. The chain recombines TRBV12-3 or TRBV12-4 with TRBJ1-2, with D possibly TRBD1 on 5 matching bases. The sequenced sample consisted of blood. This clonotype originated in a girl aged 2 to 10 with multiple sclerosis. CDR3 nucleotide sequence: TGTGCCAGCAGTTTTGGCAGGGCAGAAAACTATGGCTACACCTTC. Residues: CASSFGRAENYGYTF.